The 3 T cell receptor beta chains reported below all come from one sample, sequenced in a study of metastatic and nonmetastatic thyroid tumors. Nobody among the patients had been given any treatment before thyroid surgery. TCRdb reprocessed the PCR reads using MiXCR. Of roughly 48,000 clones detected, more than 20% appear once; the ten largest clones hold under 4%. Material for sequencing was blood. These receptors all stem from a male donor with papillary thyroid cancer or a benign thyroid nodule (not recorded which). Some clones in this sample may be carry-over from other donors' samples.

This clone was found many times. V gene TRBV2 combines with J gene TRBJ1-1; D is perhaps TRBD1 (6 bases). The CDR3 is 16 amino acids. Trimming cost V 0 bases and J 1 base, with 12 bases left between them. Germline assignment: CDR1 SNHLY and CDR2 FYNNEI. The CDR3 loop reads CASSEARGSGNTEAFF. The CDR3 DNA sequence: TGTGCCAGCAGTGAAGCCAGGGGTAGCGGGAACACTGAAGCTTTCTTT.

This clone was observed at least ten times. The sample holds other DNA sequences that translate to the same CDR3. The genes are TRBV19 and TRBJ1-1; D gene unclear. From germline, CDR1 is LNHDA and CDR2 SQIVND (reference sequence). The ends were cut back, 3 bases at V and 1 base at J, with 9 bases in the middle. CDR3 size: 14 residues. The CDR3 sequence is CASSIGPKNTEAFF. DNA for the CDR3: TGTGCCAGTAGTATTGGACCGAAGAACACTGAAGCTTTCTTT.

This clone showed up just a few times. The chain links TRBV24-1 to TRBJ1-1, with no clear D. Trimming removed 7 bases at V and 1 base at J, with 3 bases between. This CDR3 has 11 residues. The V gene's germline CDR1 is KGHDR and CDR2 SFDVKD. CDR3 nucleotides: TGTGCCACCAGAACGAACACTGAAGCTTTCTTT. Encoded protein: CATRTNTEAFF.